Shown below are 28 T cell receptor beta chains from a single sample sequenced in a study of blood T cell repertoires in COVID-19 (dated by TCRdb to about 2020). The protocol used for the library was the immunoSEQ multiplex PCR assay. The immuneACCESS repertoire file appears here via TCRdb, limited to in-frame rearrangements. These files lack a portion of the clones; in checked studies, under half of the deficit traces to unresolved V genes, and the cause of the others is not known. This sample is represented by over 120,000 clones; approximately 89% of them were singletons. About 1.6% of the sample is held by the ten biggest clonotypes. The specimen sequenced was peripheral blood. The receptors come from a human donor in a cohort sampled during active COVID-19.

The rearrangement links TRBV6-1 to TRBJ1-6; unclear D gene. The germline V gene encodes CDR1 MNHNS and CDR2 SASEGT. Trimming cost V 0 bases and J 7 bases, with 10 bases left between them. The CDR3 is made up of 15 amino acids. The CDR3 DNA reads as TGTGCCAGCAGTGAAGCTGGAGGACGGAATTCACCCCTCCACTTT. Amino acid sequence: CASSEAGGRNSPLHF.

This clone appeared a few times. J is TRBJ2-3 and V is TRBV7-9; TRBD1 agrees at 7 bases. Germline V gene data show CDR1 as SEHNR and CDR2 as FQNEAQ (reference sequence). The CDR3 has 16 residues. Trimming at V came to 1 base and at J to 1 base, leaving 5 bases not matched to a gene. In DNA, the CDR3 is TGTGCCAGCAGCTTAGAAGGGGGCAGGGGCACAGATACGCAGTATTTT. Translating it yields CASSLEGGRGTDTQYF.

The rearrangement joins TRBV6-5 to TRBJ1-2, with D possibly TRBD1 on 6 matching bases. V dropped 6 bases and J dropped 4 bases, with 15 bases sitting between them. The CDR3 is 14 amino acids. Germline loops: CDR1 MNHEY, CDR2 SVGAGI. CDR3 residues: CASRGGASGYGYTF. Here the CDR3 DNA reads TGTGCCAGCAGGGGGGGGGCGTCGGGCTATGGCTACACCTTC.

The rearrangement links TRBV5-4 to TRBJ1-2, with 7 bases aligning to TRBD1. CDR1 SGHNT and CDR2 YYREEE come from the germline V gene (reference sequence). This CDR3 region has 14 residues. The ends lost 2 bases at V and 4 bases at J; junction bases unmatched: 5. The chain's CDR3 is CASSFGDRAYGYTF. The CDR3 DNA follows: TGTGCCAGCAGCTTCGGAGACAGGGCCTATGGCTACACCTTC.

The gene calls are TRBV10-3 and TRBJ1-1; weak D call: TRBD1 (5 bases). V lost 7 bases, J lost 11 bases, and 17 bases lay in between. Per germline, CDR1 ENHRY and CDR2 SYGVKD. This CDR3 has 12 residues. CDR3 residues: CAIKAGREGAFF. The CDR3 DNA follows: TGTGCCATCAAGGCGGGCAGGGAGGGGGCTTTCTTT.

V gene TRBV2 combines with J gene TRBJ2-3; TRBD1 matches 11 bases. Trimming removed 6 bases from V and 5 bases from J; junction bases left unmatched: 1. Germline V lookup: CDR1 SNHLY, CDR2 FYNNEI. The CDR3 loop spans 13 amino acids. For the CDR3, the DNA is TGTGCCAGCAGGGACAGGGGGCGAGATACGCAGTATTTT. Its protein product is CASRDRGRDTQYF.

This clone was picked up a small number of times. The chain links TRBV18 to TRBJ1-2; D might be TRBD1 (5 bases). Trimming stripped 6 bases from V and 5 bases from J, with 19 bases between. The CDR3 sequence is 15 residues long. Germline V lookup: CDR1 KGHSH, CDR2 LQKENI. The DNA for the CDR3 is TGTGCCAGCTCCCCTGCTGACAGCAGTATGTATGGCTACACCTTC. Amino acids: CASSPADSSMYGYTF.

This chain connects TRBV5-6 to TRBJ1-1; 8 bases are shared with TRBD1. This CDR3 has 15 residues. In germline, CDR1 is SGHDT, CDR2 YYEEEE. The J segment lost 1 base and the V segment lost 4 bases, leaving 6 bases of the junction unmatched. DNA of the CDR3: TGTGCCAGCAGCGGGGACAGGCGGTGGAACACTGAAGCTTTCTTT. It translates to CASSGDRRWNTEAFF.

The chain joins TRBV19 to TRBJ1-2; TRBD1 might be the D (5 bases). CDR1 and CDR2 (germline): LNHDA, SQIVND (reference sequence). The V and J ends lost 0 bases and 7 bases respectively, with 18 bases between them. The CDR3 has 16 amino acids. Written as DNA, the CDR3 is TGTGCCAGTAGTATAGAAGGAGCCAGGGTATTGAGTGGCTACACCTTC. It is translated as CASSIEGARVLSGYTF.

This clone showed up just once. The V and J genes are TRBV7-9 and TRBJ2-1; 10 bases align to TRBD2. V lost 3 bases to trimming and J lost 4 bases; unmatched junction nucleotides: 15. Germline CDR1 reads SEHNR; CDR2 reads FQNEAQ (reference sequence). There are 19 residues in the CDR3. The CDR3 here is CASSLPRVGLAVRYNEQFF. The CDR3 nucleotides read TGTGCCAGCAGCTTGCCCAGGGTCGGACTAGCGGTCAGATACAATGAGCAGTTCTTC. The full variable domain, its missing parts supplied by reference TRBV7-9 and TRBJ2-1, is DTGVSQNPRHKITKRGQNVTFRCDPISEHNRLYWYRQTLGQGPEFLTYFQNEAQLEKSRLLSDRFSAERPKGSFSTLEIQRTEQGDSAMYLCASSLPRVGLAVRYNEQFFGPGTRLTVL.

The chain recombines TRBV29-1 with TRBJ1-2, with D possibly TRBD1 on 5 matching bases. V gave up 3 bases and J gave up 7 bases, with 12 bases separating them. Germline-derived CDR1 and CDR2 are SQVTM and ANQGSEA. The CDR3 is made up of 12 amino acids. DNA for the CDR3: TGCAGCGTTGACCCCGGGGGGGGTGGCTACACCTTC. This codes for CSVDPGGGGYTF.

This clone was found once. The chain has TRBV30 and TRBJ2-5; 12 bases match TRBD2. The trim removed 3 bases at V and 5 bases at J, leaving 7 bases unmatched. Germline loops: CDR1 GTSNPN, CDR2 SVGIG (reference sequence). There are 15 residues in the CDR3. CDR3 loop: CAWSLGLAGGETQYF. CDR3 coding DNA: TGTGCCTGGAGCTTAGGGCTAGCGGGGGGGGAGACCCAGTACTTC. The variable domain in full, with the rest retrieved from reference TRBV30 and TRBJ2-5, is SQTIHQWPATLVQPVGSPLSLECTVEGTSNPNLYWYRQAAGRGLQLLFYSVGIGQISSEVPQNLSASRPQDRQFILSSKKLLLSDSGFYLCAWSLGLAGGETQYFGPGTRLLVL.

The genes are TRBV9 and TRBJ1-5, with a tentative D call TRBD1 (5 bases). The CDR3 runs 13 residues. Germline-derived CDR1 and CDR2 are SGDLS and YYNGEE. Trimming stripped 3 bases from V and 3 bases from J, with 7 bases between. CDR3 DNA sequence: TGTGCCAGCAGCGCGACAGTCAATCAGCCCCAGCATTTT. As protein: CASSATVNQPQHF.

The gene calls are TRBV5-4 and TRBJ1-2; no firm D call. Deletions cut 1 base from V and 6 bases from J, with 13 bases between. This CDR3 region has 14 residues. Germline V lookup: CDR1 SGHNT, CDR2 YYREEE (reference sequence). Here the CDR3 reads CASSLRHARDGYTF. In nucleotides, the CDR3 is TGTGCCAGCAGCTTGAGGCACGCTCGGGATGGCTACACCTTC.

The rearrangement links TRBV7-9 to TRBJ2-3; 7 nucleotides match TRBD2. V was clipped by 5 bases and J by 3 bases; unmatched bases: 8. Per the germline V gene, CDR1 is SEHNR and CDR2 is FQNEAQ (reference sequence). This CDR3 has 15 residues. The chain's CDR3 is CASSHRGGKTDTQYF. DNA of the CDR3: TGTGCCAGCAGCCACCGCGGGGGAAAAACAGATACGCAGTATTTT.

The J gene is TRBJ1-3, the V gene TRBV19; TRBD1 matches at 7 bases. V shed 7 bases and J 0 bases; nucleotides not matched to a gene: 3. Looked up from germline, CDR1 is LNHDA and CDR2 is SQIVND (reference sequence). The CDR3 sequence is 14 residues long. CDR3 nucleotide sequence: TGTGCCAGTACCCAGGGGGACTCTGGAAACACCATATATTTT. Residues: CASTQGDSGNTIYF.

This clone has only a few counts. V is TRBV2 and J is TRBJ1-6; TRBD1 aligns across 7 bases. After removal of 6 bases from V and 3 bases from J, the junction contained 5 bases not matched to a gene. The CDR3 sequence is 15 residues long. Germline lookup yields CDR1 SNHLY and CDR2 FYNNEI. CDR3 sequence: CASRLQGFYNSPLHF. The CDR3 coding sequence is TGTGCCAGCAGACTACAGGGGTTCTATAATTCACCCCTCCACTTT.

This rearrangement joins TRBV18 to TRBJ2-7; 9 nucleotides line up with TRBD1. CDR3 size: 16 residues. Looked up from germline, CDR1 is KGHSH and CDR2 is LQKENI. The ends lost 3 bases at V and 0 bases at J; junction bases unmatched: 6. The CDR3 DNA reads TGTGCCAGCTCACCGTTTCCGGGACAGGGCTCCTACGAGCAGTACTTC. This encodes CASSPFPGQGSYEQYF.

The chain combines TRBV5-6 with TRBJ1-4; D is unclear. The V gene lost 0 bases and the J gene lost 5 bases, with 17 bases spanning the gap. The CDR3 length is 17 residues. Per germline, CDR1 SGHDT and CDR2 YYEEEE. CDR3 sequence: CASSLVDYGRGNEKLFF. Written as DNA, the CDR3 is TGTGCCAGCAGCTTGGTAGATTATGGCCGCGGGAATGAAAAACTGTTTTTT.

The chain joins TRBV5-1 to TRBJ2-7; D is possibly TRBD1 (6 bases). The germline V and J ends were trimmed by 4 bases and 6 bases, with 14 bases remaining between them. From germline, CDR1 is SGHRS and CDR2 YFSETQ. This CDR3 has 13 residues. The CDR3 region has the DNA TGCGCCAGCAGCCCGGACAGTCCCGGCGAGCAGTACTTC. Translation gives CASSPDSPGEQYF.

In DNA, the CDR3 is TGTGCCAGCAGCTTGGGGGGCCCCTACGAGCAGTACTTC. Its translation: CASSLGGPYEQYF. The J gene is TRBJ2-7, the V gene TRBV5-4, with a weak D call TRBD1 (5 bases). V lost 0 bases to trimming and J lost 2 bases, with 6 bases between them. The V gene's germline CDR1 is SGHNT and CDR2 YYREEE (reference sequence). CDR3 size: 13 residues. Complete variable domain (other parts from reference TRBV5-4 and TRBJ2-7): ETGVTQSPTHLIKTRGQQVTLRCSSQSGHNTVSWYQQALGQGPQFIFQYYREEENGRGNFPPRFSGLQFPNYSSELNVNALELDDSALYLCASSLGGPYEQYFGPGTRLTVT.

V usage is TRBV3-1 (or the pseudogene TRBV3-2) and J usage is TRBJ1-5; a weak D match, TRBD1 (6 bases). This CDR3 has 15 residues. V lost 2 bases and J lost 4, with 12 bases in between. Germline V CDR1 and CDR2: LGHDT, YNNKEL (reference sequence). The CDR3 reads CASSQNWDNNQPQHF. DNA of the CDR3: TGTGCCAGCAGCCAAAATTGGGACAATAATCAGCCCCAGCATTTT.

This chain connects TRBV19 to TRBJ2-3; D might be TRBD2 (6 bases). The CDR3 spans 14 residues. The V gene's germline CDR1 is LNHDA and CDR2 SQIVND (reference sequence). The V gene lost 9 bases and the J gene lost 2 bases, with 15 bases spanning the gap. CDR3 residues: CASKRWGLTDTQYF. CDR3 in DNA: TGTGCCAGCAAAAGGTGGGGACTCACAGATACGCAGTATTTT.

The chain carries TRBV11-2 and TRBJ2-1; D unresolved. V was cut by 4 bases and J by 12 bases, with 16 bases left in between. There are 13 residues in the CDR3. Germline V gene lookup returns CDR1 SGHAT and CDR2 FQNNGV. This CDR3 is CASSSLAGRRQFF. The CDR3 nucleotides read TGTGCCAGCAGCTCGTTAGCCGGTCGAAGGCAGTTCTTC.

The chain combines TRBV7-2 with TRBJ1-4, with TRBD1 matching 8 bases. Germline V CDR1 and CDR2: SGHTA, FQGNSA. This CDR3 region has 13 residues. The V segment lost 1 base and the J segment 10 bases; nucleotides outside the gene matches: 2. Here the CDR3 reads CASSLGQGTKLFF. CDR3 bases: TGTGCCAGCAGCTTAGGACAGGGGACAAAACTGTTTTTT.

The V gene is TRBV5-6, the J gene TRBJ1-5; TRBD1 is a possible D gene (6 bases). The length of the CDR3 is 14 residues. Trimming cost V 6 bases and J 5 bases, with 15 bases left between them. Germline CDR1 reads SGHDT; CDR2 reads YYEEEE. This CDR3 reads CASTKGQIDQPQHF. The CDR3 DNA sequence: TGTGCCAGCACAAAAGGACAGATCGATCAGCCCCAGCATTTT.

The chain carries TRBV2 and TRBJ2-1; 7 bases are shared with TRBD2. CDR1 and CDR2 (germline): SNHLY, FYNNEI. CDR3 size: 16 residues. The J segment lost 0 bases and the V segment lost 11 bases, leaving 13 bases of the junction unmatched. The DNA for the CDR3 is TGTGCCGCGGGCCTCGCGGGGGACCCCTCCTACAATGAGCAGTTCTTC. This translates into CAAGLAGDPSYNEQFF.

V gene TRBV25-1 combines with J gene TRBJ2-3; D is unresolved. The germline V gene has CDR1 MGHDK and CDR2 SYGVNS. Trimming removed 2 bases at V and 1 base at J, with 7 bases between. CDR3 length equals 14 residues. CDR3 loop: CASSEPQGTDTQYF. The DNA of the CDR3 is TGTGCCAGCAGTGAACCGCAGGGCACAGATACGCAGTATTTT.